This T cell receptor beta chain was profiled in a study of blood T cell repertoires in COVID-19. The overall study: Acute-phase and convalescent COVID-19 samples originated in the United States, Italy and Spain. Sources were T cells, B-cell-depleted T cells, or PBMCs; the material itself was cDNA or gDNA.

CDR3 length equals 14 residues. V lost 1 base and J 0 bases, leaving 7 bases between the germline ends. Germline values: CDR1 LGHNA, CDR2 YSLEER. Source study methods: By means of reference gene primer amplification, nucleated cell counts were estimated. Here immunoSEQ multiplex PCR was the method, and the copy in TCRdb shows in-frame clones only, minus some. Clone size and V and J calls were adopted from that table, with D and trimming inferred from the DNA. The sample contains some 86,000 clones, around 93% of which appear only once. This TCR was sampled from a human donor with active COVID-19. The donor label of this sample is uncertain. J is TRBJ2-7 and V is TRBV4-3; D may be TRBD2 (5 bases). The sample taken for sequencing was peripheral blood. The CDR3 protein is CASSQARGSYEQYF. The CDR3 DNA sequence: TGCGCCAGCAGCCAAGCTCGGGGCTCCTACGAGCAGTACTTC.